The 27 T cell receptor beta chains below were found in one sample sequenced in a study of breast tumors, draining lymph nodes, adjacent tissues. Via MiXCR, TCRdb re-called the multiplex PCR reads, giving one row per CDR3 protein. The sample carries approximately 150,000 distinct CDR3 sequences, 30% to 35% recorded once. Axillary draining lymph nodes of breast cancer patients supplied the node samples. The sequenced sample was axillary lymph node tissue. Source of these receptors: a female donor with breast cancer. Some clones in this sample may be carry-over from other donors' samples.

The CDR3 nucleotides read TGCAGTGCCCTACCTCCCCAAGACAACTATGGCTACACCTTC. As protein: CSALPPQDNYGYTF. The chain links TRBV20-1 to TRBJ1-2; D is unresolved. The CDR3 has 14 residues. Trimming took 6 bases from V and 2 from J, leaving 16 bases between them. Germline assignment: CDR1 DFQATT and CDR2 SNEGSKA (reference sequence).

There are many counts of this clonotype. This CDR3 is CASSSLQGAGETQYF. The CDR3 DNA sequence: TGCGCCAGCAGCTCCCTACAGGGGGCCGGAGAGACCCAGTACTTC. J is TRBJ2-5 and V is TRBV5-1, with 9 bases that match TRBD1. V shed 3 bases and J 4 bases; nucleotides not matched to a gene: 7. Germline loops: CDR1 SGHRS, CDR2 YFSETQ. CDR3 size: 15 residues.

On this clonotype: Just one base apart from a much larger clone, this may be a read error. The V gene is TRBV6-1, the J gene TRBJ2-1, with D perhaps TRBD2 (7 bases). This CDR3 contains 11 residues. Germline loops: CDR1 MNHNS, CDR2 SASEGT. V was clipped by 4 bases and J by 12 bases, with 10 bases between them. The CDR3 is CASSAGGGQFF. The CDR3 DNA sequence: TGTGCCAGCAGTGCGGGGGGCGGGCAGTTCTTC.

At least ten counts were recorded for this clonotype. A read error may explain this, as a much larger clone is one base away. This sequence joins TRBV20-1 and TRBJ2-5; the D gene is possibly TRBD2 (7 bases). The CDR3 length is 14 residues. Germline CDR1 is DFQATT and CDR2 is SNEGSKA (reference sequence). Trimming shortened V by 2 bases and J by 7 bases, and 17 bases separated the two germline ends. The CDR3 DNA sequence: TGCAGTGCTAGACAGGGCGGGGGCGAGGCGACCCAGTACTTC. Translation gives CSARQGGGEATQYF.

The chain uses TRBV2 and TRBJ2-7; D is tentatively TRBD1 or TRBD2 (5 bases each). The V end was cut by 10 bases, the J end by 4 bases, with 11 bases between. The CDR3 loop spans 11 amino acids. Germline V gene sequence: CDR1 SNHLY, CDR2 FYNNEI. CDR3 amino acids: CATGREYEQYF. CDR3 nucleotide sequence: TGTGCCACGGGACGGGAATACGAGCAGTACTTC.

Points on this clonotype: This could be a read error, since a much larger clone is one nucleotide away. This CDR3 is CASSVGHPSYSEQFF. As DNA, the CDR3 is TGTGCCAGCAGCGTAGGGCACCCCTCCTACAGTGAGCAGTTCTTC. The V gene is TRBV9, the J gene TRBJ2-1; D not resolved. In germline, CDR1 is SGDLS, CDR2 YYNGEE. The CDR3 spans 15 residues.

The chain employs TRBV12-3 or TRBV12-4 and TRBJ1-2; TRBD1 matches 7 bases. V shed 11 bases, J shed 12 bases, and the junction held 15 bases outside the gene matches. This CDR3 has 12 residues. The CDR3 DNA is TGTGCCCTGCACCGGGACAGCTCTGGAAACACCTTC. This sequence encodes CALHRDSSGNTF.

This clonotype was recorded at least ten times. The CDR3 protein is CASSSTTGETQYF. CDR3 DNA sequence: TGTGCCAGCAGCTCCACGACTGGGGAGACCCAGTACTTC. J is TRBJ2-5 and V is TRBV7-3; D is uncertain. Germline V gene lookup returns CDR1 SGHTA and CDR2 FQGTGA. This CDR3 is 13 amino acids long. V was pared by 4 bases and J by 5 bases, with 11 bases between.

Many counts were recorded for this clonotype. The chain uses TRBV3-1 and TRBJ2-5, with 7 bases fitting TRBD1. Germline V gene sequence: CDR1 LGHDT, CDR2 YNNKEL (reference sequence). The V gene end was trimmed by 1 base and the J gene end by 6 bases; junction bases not matched to a gene: 14. The CDR3 runs 17 residues. The CDR3 here is CASSQVGRQGEGKTQYF. CDR3 nucleotides: TGTGCCAGCAGCCAAGTAGGGCGACAGGGAGAAGGCAAGACCCAGTACTTC.

This clonotype was counted at least ten times. This chain joins TRBV5-1 and TRBJ2-5; the match to TRBD2 covers 12 bases. In germline, CDR1 is SGHRS, CDR2 YFSETQ. J was trimmed by 1 base and V by 0 bases; bases with no gene match: 1. The CDR3 is 16 residues long. CDR3 coding DNA: TGCGCCAGCAGCTTGGTACTAGCGGGGGGCCAAGAGACCCAGTACTTC. Protein: CASSLVLAGGQETQYF. The whole variable domain, remainder taken from reference TRBV5-1 and TRBJ2-5, is KAGVTQTPRYLIKTRGQQVTLSCSPISGHRSVSWYQQTPGQGLQFLFEYFSETQRNKGNFPGRFSGRQFSNSRSEMNVSTLELGDSALYLCASSLVLAGGQETQYFGPGTRLLVL.

Ten or more counts support this clonotype. The chain employs TRBV19 and TRBJ2-5; TRBD1 matches 8 bases. Germline V gene lookup returns CDR1 LNHDA and CDR2 SQIVND (reference sequence). This CDR3 contains 15 residues. Trimming took 4 bases from V and 4 from J; bases not matched to a gene: 8. The CDR3 region is CASSTSWTGRETQYF. CDR3 coding DNA: TGTGCCAGTAGTACCTCCTGGACAGGGCGAGAGACCCAGTACTTC. Filled out from reference TRBV19 and TRBJ2-5, the complete variable domain reads DGGITQSPKYLFRKEGQNVTLSCEQNLNHDAMYWYRQDPGQGLRLIYYSQIVNDFQKGDIAEGYSVSREKKESFPLTVTSAQKNPTAFYLCASSTSWTGRETQYFGPGTRLLVL.

This clonotype was seen at least ten times. The V call is TRBV28, the J call TRBJ1-2, with D possibly matching TRBD1 (5 bases). Germline V gene sequence: CDR1 MDHEN, CDR2 SYDVKM. V was shortened by 4 bases and J by 2 bases, with 17 bases between the two germline ends. The CDR3 is 16 residues long. Here the CDR3 reads CASSSGGHLLNYGYTF. In DNA, the CDR3 is TGTGCCAGCAGTTCGGGGGGTCATCTCCTAAACTATGGCTACACCTTC.

Worth noting for this clonotype: A much bigger clone sits one base away, suggesting this may be a read error. The gene calls are TRBV12-3 or TRBV12-4 and TRBJ2-6; unclear D gene. Deletions cut 5 bases from V and 9 bases from J, with 5 bases between. There are 11 residues in the CDR3. The CDR3 coding sequence is TGTGCCAGCAGTCCCAACAACGTCCTGACTTTC. It translates to CASSPNNVLTF.

V gene TRBV20-1 combines with J gene TRBJ2-5; 8 bases match TRBD2. V lost 3 bases, J lost 3 bases, and 9 bases stayed unmatched. Germline V CDR1 and CDR2: DFQATT, SNEGSKA (reference sequence). The CDR3 extends over 15 amino acids. The CDR3 nucleotides read TGCAGTGCTAGGGGAAGCGGGGGCGGGGAAGAGACCCAGTACTTC. This gives the protein CSARGSGGGEETQYF.

This clonotype was observed at least ten times. At one end the junction does not follow the germline gene, possibly because of a read error. This chain connects TRBV5-1 to TRBJ2-5, with D perhaps given as TRBD1 or TRBD2 (6 bases each). Germline assignment: CDR1 SGHRS and CDR2 YFSETQ. The CDR3 extends over 14 amino acids. As DNA, the CDR3 is TGCGCCAGCAGCGCGGCGGGACAACAAGACACCCAGTACTTC. Translating gives CASSAAGQQDTQYF.

The gene calls are TRBV9 and TRBJ1-6, with a tentative D call TRBD1 (5 bases). Germline CDR1 is SGDLS and CDR2 is YYNGEE. The CDR3 length is 13 residues. The V gene lost 3 bases and the J gene lost 8 bases, with 9 bases spanning the gap. In DNA form, the CDR3 reads TGTGCCAGCAGCGCCAGAGGGGATTCACCCCTCCACTTT. Residues: CASSARGDSPLHF.

This clonotype appeared many times. V gene TRBV9 combines with J gene TRBJ2-5; D unclear. Trimming removed 3 bases from V and 2 bases from J, with 8 bases in between. Germline CDR1 SGDLS, CDR2 YYNGEE. The CDR3 has 13 amino acids. The CDR3 sequence is CASSEPVQETQYF. CDR3 sequence (DNA): TGTGCCAGCAGCGAGCCAGTACAAGAGACCCAGTACTTC.

This chain uses TRBV6-1 with TRBJ2-7; TRBD2 aligns across 10 bases. This CDR3 contains 15 residues. The germline V gene encodes CDR1 MNHNS and CDR2 SASEGT. V lost 6 bases and J lost 6; bases outside the gene matches: 11. Here the CDR3 reads CASSHTGLASTEQYF. CDR3 DNA: TGTGCCAGCAGCCACACGGGACTAGCGTCCACCGAGCAGTACTTC.

This clonotype was seen many times. A read error may produce the germline difference seen at one junction end. This sequence joins TRBV20-1 and TRBJ2-5; D not certain. The CDR3 loop spans 11 amino acids. The germline gives CDR1 DFQATT, CDR2 SNEGSKA (reference sequence). The CDR3 here is CSASPQETQSF. CDR3 in DNA: TGCAGTGCTAGCCCCCAAGAGACCCAGTCCTTC.

V usage is TRBV18 and J usage is TRBJ1-1, with D maybe TRBD1 (5 bases). The V and J ends lost 6 bases and 5 bases respectively, with 22 bases between them. In germline, CDR1 is KGHSH, CDR2 LQKENI. There are 16 residues in the CDR3. The CDR3 bases are TGTGCCAGCTCGCCAACGCAAATTAGGGACGGGACTGAAGCTTTCTTT. Amino acids: CASSPTQIRDGTEAFF.

This clonotype has only one observation. One junction end disagrees with the germline gene, perhaps due to a read error. The V call is TRBV19, the J call TRBJ1-5, with a possible D match to TRBD1 (5 bases). CDR1 LNHDA and CDR2 SQIVND come from the germline V gene (reference sequence). The CDR3 is 17 amino acids. In nucleotides, the CDR3 is TGTGCCAGTAGCGAGACAGAGGGGTTTTTCGGCAATCAGCCCCAGCACTTT. It codes for CASSETEGFFGNQPQHF.

To note about this clonotype: An end of the junction differs from the germline gene, which may be a read error. The rearrangement links TRBV25-1 to TRBJ1-2; tentative D call: TRBD1 (5 bases). The length of the CDR3 is 16 residues. Per germline, CDR1 MGHDK and CDR2 SYGVNS. The CDR3: CANSEATGTGSKGYTF. The CDR3 region has the DNA TGTGCCAACAGTGAGGCTACCGGGACGGGGTCCAAAGGCTACACCTTC.

As for this clonotype: Just one base apart from a much larger clone, this may be a read error. Lacking the conserved final phenylalanine or tryptophan, this CDR3 likely reflects a read error. V usage is TRBV19 and J usage is TRBJ2-1; D not resolved. There are 16 residues in the CDR3. Germline lookup yields CDR1 LNHDA and CDR2 SQIVND (reference sequence). Here the CDR3 DNA reads TGTACCAGTAGTCGCAGTTTCAACCCTCCCTACAATGAGCAGTTCTCC. This translates into CTSSRSFNPPYNEQFS.

This clonotype was counted many times. V usage is TRBV4-3 and J usage is TRBJ2-3, with a tentative D call TRBD1 (6 bases). Germline-derived CDR1 and CDR2 are LGHNA and YSLEER. Trimming shortened V by 0 bases and J by 5 bases, and 9 bases separated the two germline ends. The CDR3 spans 14 residues. The CDR3, as DNA: TGCGCCAGCAGCCAAGAGGGGGCGGAAGATACGCAGTATTTT. Amino acids: CASSQEGAEDTQYF.

Comment on this clonotype: The conserved final phenylalanine or tryptophan is absent from the CDR3, which likely points to a read error. No DNA is shown, since the ends of the CDR3 on it are uncertain; the CDR3 is the one TCRdb lists. The genes are TRBV5-1 and TRBJ1-6. CDR1 is SGHRS, CDR2 YFSETQ, per germline. Counting both end residues, the CDR3 totals 10 amino acids. The CDR3 region is CASSSVGPTS.

A single count supports this clonotype. The final CDR3 position lacks the conserved phenylalanine or tryptophan, pointing to a likely read error. The DNA is left out, because the CDR3 cannot be placed on it with certainty; the CDR3 is given as TCRdb lists it. The rearrangement uses TRBV9 and TRBJ1-6. Germline V gene lookup returns CDR1 SGDLS and CDR2 YYNGEE. Ends included, the CDR3 has 8 residues. The CDR3 protein is CASSVGSS.

Ten or more counts support this clonotype. V and J are TRBV20-1 and TRBJ1-5, with D tentatively TRBD1 (6 bases). The CDR3 contains 15 residues. Germline V gene data show CDR1 as DFQATT and CDR2 as SNEGSKA (reference sequence). Trimming stripped 0 bases from V and 4 bases from J, with 13 bases between. CDR3 nucleotide sequence: TGCAGTGCTAGAGATCCAAAGGACAGAAATCAGCCCCAGCATTTT. Its translation is CSARDPKDRNQPQHF.